This TCR beta chain stems from a study of beta chain features in type 1 diabetes. TCRB transcripts that were expressed got sequenced, as all of the isolated RNA had been reverse transcribed. Produced via immunoSEQ multiplex PCR; TCRdb's table is partial and in-frame only. The sample has around 240,000 clones; over 8.5% are singletons. The V gene lost 6 bases and the J gene lost 3 bases, with 14 bases spanning the gap. The CDR3 runs 14 residues. CDR1 is ENHRY, CDR2 SYGVKD, per germline. The gene calls are TRBV10-3 and TRBJ1-1, with D uncertain. This TCR was recovered from a woman younger than 30 in good health. Source material: naive CD4+ T cells from blood. As DNA, the CDR3 is TGTGCCATCAGGAGACTCGGGGAGGACACTGAAGCTTTCTTT. It yields the protein CAIRRLGEDTEAFF.